A selection of T cell receptor beta chains follows, all from one sample in a study of breast tumors, draining lymph nodes, adjacent tissues. A single record per CDR3 protein comes from TCRdb applying MiXCR to the multiplex PCR reads. This sample has approximately 140,000 distinct CDR3 sequences; approximately 32% occur once, and the top ten carry 2.3%. The sample consisted of axillary lymph node tissue. The receptors originated from a female donor with breast cancer. Some clones in this sample may be carry-over from other donors' samples. Both conserved end residues are part of each CDR3. A D gene is named only where the DNA matches it firmly. Clone size, where shown, is once, few, many, or a class for clones that have expanded.

abundance | j_gene | v_gene | d_gene | CDR3aa | CDR3nt
NA | TRBJ2-7 | TRBV20-1 | NA | CSARATGSYAQYF | TGCAGCGCTAGAGCAACCGGGTCCTACGCGCAGTACTTC
NA | TRBJ1-2 | TRBV5-8 | TRBD1 | CASSPGQGAYVNYGYTF | TGTGCCAGCAGCCCAGGACAGGGGGCTTATGTTAACTATGGCTACACCTTC
NA | TRBJ2-1 | TRBV15 | NA | CATSSEYPGSSYNEQFF | TGTGCCACCAGCAGTGAATATCCGGGAAGCTCCTACAATGAGCAGTTCTTC
NA | TRBJ2-3 | TRBV27 | TRBD2 | CASSPKTGWTSGEDTQYF | TGTGCCAGCAGCCCCAAGACAGGGTGGACTAGCGGGGAAGATACGCAGTATTTT
NA | TRBJ2-1 | TRBV7-2 | TRBD2 | CASSLTSGGHNEQLF | TGTGCCAGCAGTCTTACTAGCGGGGGACACAATGAGCAGCTCTTC
few | TRBJ1-1 | TRBV29-1 | NA | CSVEEPRDTEAFF | TGCAGCGTTGAAGAGCCCAGGGACACTGAAGCTTTCTTT
many | TRBJ2-2 | TRBV5-8 | NA | CASSSGTVNTGELFF | TGTGCCAGCAGCTCCGGGACCGTGAACACCGGGGAGCTGTTTTTT
many | TRBJ2-3 | TRBV11-2 | NA | CASSPLGQPGTDTQYF | TGTGCCAGCAGCCCGTTGGGCCAACCGGGGACAGATACGCAGTATTTT
few | TRBJ1-1 | TRBV10-3 | NA | CAISGMGGRRTEAFF | TGTGCCATCAGTGGGATGGGGGGGCGTAGGACTGAAGCTTTCTTT
many | TRBJ2-7 | TRBV19 | NA | CASSIGGKRYEQYF | TGTGCCAGTAGTATTGGGGGAAAACGGTACGAGCAGTACTTC
many | TRBJ2-5 | TRBV4-1 | NA | CASSPEVGSQETQYF | TGCGCCAGCAGCCCCGAGGTGGGCAGCCAAGAGACCCAGTACTTC
many | TRBJ1-2 | TRBV5-5 | NA | CASSSITSNYGYTF | TGTGCCAGCAGCTCAATAACCTCTAACTATGGCTACACCTTC
many | TRBJ1-4 | TRBV28 | NA | CASSGGGGRNEKLFF | TGTGCCAGCAGTGGCGGGGGGGGGCGTAATGAAAAACTGTTTTTT
many | TRBJ2-5 | TRBV4-2 | NA | CASSQVDSSQETQYF | TGTGCCAGCAGCCAAGTTGACTCGAGCCAAGAGACCCAGTACTTC
NA | TRBJ2-1 | TRBV29-1 | TRBD1 | CSVWTGFIDEQFF | TGCAGCGTATGGACAGGCTTCATCGATGAGCAGTTCTTC
few | TRBJ1-4 | TRBV29-1 | TRBD1 | CSVLGQGREKLFF | TGCAGCGTTCTAGGACAGGGTCGTGAAAAACTGTTTTTT
many | TRBJ1-6 | TRBV10-2 | TRBD1 | CASRQGNSPLHF | TGCGCCAGCAGACAGGGGAATTCACCCCTCCACTTT
many | TRBJ2-7 | TRBV28 | NA | CASRDGVYEQYF | TGTGCCAGTAGGGACGGGGTCTACGAGCAGTACTTC
many | TRBJ1-3 | TRBV6-2/TRBV6-3 | NA | CASRYTRSGNTIYF | TGTGCCAGCAGGTACACCCGCTCTGGAAACACCATATATTTT
NA | TRBJ1-2 | TRBV7-3 | NA | CASSLGGYTF | TGTGCCAGCAGCTTAGGTGGCTACACCTTC
many | TRBJ1-6 | TRBV20-1 | TRBD1 | CRARETGVGGYSPLHF | TGCAGGGCTAGAGAGACAGGGGTTGGGGGTTACTCACCCCTCCACTTT
many | TRBJ2-5 | TRBV7-9 | NA | CASTSFSTVRGETQYF | TGTGCCAGCACCTCATTTTCAACAGTCCGAGGGGAGACCCAGTACTTC
few | TRBJ1-2 | TRBV7-9 | TRBD1 | CASSLAGTGLNGYPF | TGTGCCAGCAGCTTAGCCGGGACAGGGTTGAATGGCTACCCCTTC
NA | TRBJ2-2 | TRBV11-2 | NA | CASSIGGTTGELFF | TGTGCCAGCAGTATCGGAGGGACGACCGGGGAGCTGTTTTTT
many | TRBJ2-7 | TRBV5-1 | TRBD1 | CASSLGGQARYEQYF | TGCGCCAGCAGCTTGGGGGGACAGGCAAGGTACGAGCAGTACTTC
many | TRBJ1-5 | TRBV4-1 | NA | CASSQDHQGTDQPQHF | TGCGCCAGCAGCCAAGATCATCAGGGGACGGATCAGCCCCAGCATTTT
many | TRBJ1-2 | TRBV20-1 | NA | CSAPSPGNYGYTF | TGCAGTGCTCCCAGTCCAGGGAACTATGGCTACACCTTC
many | TRBJ2-3 | TRBV9 | TRBD1 | CASSRQGVYTDTQYF | TGTGCCAGCAGCCGACAGGGGGTTTACACAGATACGCAGTATTTT
many | TRBJ1-6 | TRBV7-8 | NA | CASSLGTAGNSPLHF | TGTGCCAGCAGCTTAGGTACCGCAGGGAATTCACCCCTCCACTTT
many | TRBJ2-3 | TRBV2 | NA | CASSEISYTDTQYF | TGTGCCAGCAGTGAAATATCTTACACAGATACGCAGTATTTT
once | TRBJ2-5 | TRBV7-2 | TRBD2 | CASSFTSGGVQETQYF | TGTGCCAGCAGCTTCACTAGCGGGGGGGTTCAAGAGACCCAGTACTTC
many | TRBJ2-3 | TRBV29-1 | NA | CSVVGDQFADTQYF | TGCAGCGTTGTGGGCGATCAATTTGCAGATACGCAGTATTTT
NA | TRBJ2-5 | TRBV6-4 | NA | CASVDRFQETQYF | TGTGCCAGCGTAGACAGGTTCCAAGAGACCCAGTACTTC
many | TRBJ1-2 | TRBV12-3/TRBV12-4 | TRBD1 | CASSPRTTGISYGYTF | TGTGCCAGCAGTCCCCGAACGACAGGGATCTCATATGGCTACACCTTC
many | TRBJ2-5 | TRBV19 | NA | CASSIRGQETQYF | TGTGCCAGTAGTATTAGGGGTCAAGAGACCCAGTACTTC
NA | TRBJ2-2 | TRBV10-3 | NA | CAISDRKTITGELFF | TGTGCCATCAGTGACAGGAAAACGATCACCGGGGAGCTGTTCTTT
many | TRBJ2-3 | TRBV6-5 | NA | CASSYSAGAQDTQYF | TGTGCCAGCAGTTACTCGGCCGGGGCCCAAGATACGCAGTATTTT
many | TRBJ1-5 | TRBV7-2 | TRBD1 | CASSAGQGFQPQHF | TGTGCCAGCAGCGCCGGACAGGGATTTCAGCCCCAGCATTTT
NA | TRBJ1-2 | TRBV25-1 | NA | CASSFYICSAPPFGLDGYTF | NA
NA | TRBJ2-5 | TRBV2 | TRBD1 | CASRGGQGSETQYF | TGTGCCAGCAGGGGGGGACAGGGATCGGAGACCCAGTACTTC
many | TRBJ1-4 | TRBV7-2 | NA | CASSLRQGAEKLFF | TGTGCCAGCAGCTTACGCCAGGGCGCGGAAAAACTGTTTTTT
few | TRBJ1-1 | TRBV25-1 | NA | CASSEWVGEAFF | TGTGCCAGCAGTGAATGGGTGGGTGAAGCTTTCTTT
many | TRBJ1-2 | TRBV5-6 | NA | CASGVGGRELYGYTF | TGTGCCAGCGGCGTTGGGGGCCGGGAGTTATATGGCTACACCTTC
NA | TRBJ2-5 | TRBV18 | NA | CASPSSQETQYF | TGTGCCAGCCCAAGCAGCCAAGAGACCCAGTACTTC
many | TRBJ2-1 | TRBV7-3 | TRBD2 | CASSLMPASGGFSYNEQFF | TGTGCCAGCAGCTTAATGCCGGCTAGCGGGGGGTTCTCCTACAATGAGCAGTTCTTC
NA | TRBJ2-2 | TRBV3-1 | NA | CASSITGELFF | TGTGCCAGCAGTATCACCGGGGAGCTGTTTTTT
many | TRBJ2-5 | TRBV11-2 | NA | CASSQMTRLGQETQYF | TGTGCCAGCAGCCAAATGACTAGATTAGGGCAAGAGACCCAGTACTTC
many | TRBJ2-3 | TRBV20-1 | NA | CSAPPFSGNTQYF | TGCAGTGCCCCTCCATTCTCTGGAAATACGCAGTATTTT
once | TRBJ2-6 | TRBV6-1 | NA | CASSAYSGTNVLTF | TGTGCCAGCAGTGCTTACTCTGGGACCAACGTCCTGACTTTC
NA | TRBJ2-1 | TRBV14 | TRBD2 | CASSQVLAGGPNSYNEQFF | TGTGCCAGCAGCCAAGTATTGGCGGGGGGGCCCAACTCCTACAATGAGCAGTTCTTC
many | TRBJ2-1 | TRBV4-3 | TRBD1 | CASSPRPPGQYYNEQFF | TGCGCCAGCAGCCCCCGCCCCCCGGGACAGTACTACAATGAGCAGTTCTTC